This entry describes one TCR beta chain. These data originate in a study of blood T cell repertoires in COVID-19. V was pared by 5 bases and J by 3 bases, with 11 bases between. CDR3 length: 13 amino acids. Participants, about 18 to 90 years old, spanned about two dozen US areas. Clinical histories supplied by participants themselves formed the basis of cohort assignment. The assay was immunoSEQ multiplex PCR, and TCRdb's table has in-frame clones only and misses some. Among under 300,000 clones, about 90% were seen once, and the ten largest hold approximately 1.2%. The chain recombines TRBV12-3 or TRBV12-4 with TRBJ2-7; D is uncertain. The sample taken for sequencing was PBMCs or T cells enriched from blood (not recorded which). The receptor was derived from a human donor in a cohort exposed to, infected with or recovered from COVID-19 (not recorded which). The donor label of this sample is uncertain. CDR3 DNA sequence: TGTGCCAGCAGTCCGTCACGGAGCTACGAGCAGTACTTC. It codes for CASSPSRSYEQYF.